These 14 T cell receptor beta chains originate from one sample sequenced in a study of T cell responses to AZD1222 COVID-19 vaccine. TCRdb keeps only in-frame clones here, not all; method: immunoSEQ multiplex PCR. The sample includes over 100,000 clones, roughly 90% of them seen just once. Source: peripheral blood, taken on day 0 of MenACWY control vaccination. Receptor source: an adult in good health.

CDR3 in amino acids: CASSIGGSWSNEQFF. The CDR3 DNA reads TGTGCCAGTAGTATTGGCGGTTCCTGGAGCAATGAGCAGTTCTTC. This sequence joins TRBV19 and TRBJ2-1; no clear D gene. CDR1 is LNHDA, CDR2 SQIVND, per germline (reference sequence). Between the trimmed V and J ends, which lost 3 bases and 6 bases, there was a span of 15 bases. The CDR3 extends over 15 amino acids.

The chain is built from TRBV7-2 and TRBJ1-5, with D possibly TRBD1 on 5 matching bases. The CDR3 contains 12 residues. Per the germline V gene, CDR1 is SGHTA and CDR2 is FQGNSA. Trimming removed 1 base from V and 11 bases from J, with 9 bases in between. The CDR3 reads CASSLVAGTQHF. The DNA of the CDR3 is TGTGCCAGCAGCTTAGTCGCAGGGACCCAGCATTTT.

V is TRBV4-3 and J is TRBJ1-2; the D gene is possibly TRBD1 (5 bases). Trimming stripped 0 bases from V and 4 bases from J, with 12 bases between. Germline values: CDR1 LGHNA, CDR2 YSLEER. CDR3 size: 15 residues. The CDR3 DNA reads TGCGCCAGCAGCCAAGAGAATTTGCAGGGCTATGGCTACACCTTC. It yields the protein CASSQENLQGYGYTF.

The sample holds a few counts of this clone. The chain's CDR3 is CASSLGQGNTIYF. CDR3 in DNA: TGTGCCAGCAGCTTGGGACAGGGGAACACCATATATTTT. The chain joins TRBV7-3 to TRBJ1-3; 10 bases agree with TRBD1. V lost 3 bases and J lost 7; bases outside the gene matches: 0. Germline V gene sequence: CDR1 SGHTA, CDR2 FQGTGA. CDR3 length: 13 residues.

This clone was seen only once. The chain combines TRBV4-3 with TRBJ2-7; 8 nucleotides line up with TRBD2. The CDR3 totals 15 residues. Germline V lookup: CDR1 LGHNA, CDR2 YSLEER. Trimming removed 4 bases from V and 5 bases from J; junction bases left unmatched: 10. The CDR3 loop reads CASSRDGRASDEQYF. CDR3 DNA: TGCGCCAGCAGCCGGGACGGGAGGGCCAGCGACGAGCAGTACTTC.

The gene calls are TRBV12-3 or TRBV12-4 and TRBJ1-2; 7 nucleotides match TRBD1. V was clipped by 6 bases and J by 6 bases; unmatched bases: 4. This CDR3 spans 12 amino acids. This CDR3 reads CASRHRGHGYTF. DNA of the CDR3: TGTGCCAGCAGGCACAGGGGCCATGGCTACACCTTC.

The rearrangement links TRBV11-2 to TRBJ2-3, with D possibly being TRBD1 (6 bases). Between the trimmed V and J ends, which lost 8 bases and 8 bases, there was a span of 29 bases. This CDR3 region has 17 residues. Germline V gene sequence: CDR1 SGHAT, CDR2 FQNNGV. This CDR3 reads CASRRDNPFLPSGTQYF. CDR3 nucleotide sequence: TGTGCCAGCCGCCGGGACAATCCGTTCCTTCCCAGCGGTACGCAGTATTTT.

The rearrangement joins TRBV7-8 to TRBJ1-2, with TRBD1 as a possible D gene (5 bases). Trimming removed 5 bases at V and 6 bases at J, with 28 bases between. From germline, CDR1 is SGHVS and CDR2 FQNEAQ. The CDR3 length is 18 residues. For the CDR3, the DNA is TGTGCCAGCAGCCCCCGTCGCGAACCGGAGGGGCTCGAGGATGGCTACACCTTC. Translated: CASSPRREPEGLEDGYTF. Full variable domain (outside the CDR3, taken from reference TRBV7-8 and TRBJ1-2): GAGVSQSPRYKVAKRGQDVALRCDPISGHVSLFWYQQALGQGPEFLTYFQNEAQLDKSGLPSDRFFAERPEGSVSTLKIQRTQQEDSAVYLCASSPRREPEGLEDGYTFGSGTRLTVV.

The chain couples TRBV6-4 to TRBJ1-6; 10 positions agree with TRBD1. CDR3 size: 19 residues. Germline CDR1 MRHNA, CDR2 SNTAGT. V shed 5 bases and J 0 bases; nucleotides not matched to a gene: 10. CDR3 amino acids: CASSRTGGFVSSYNSPLHF. The CDR3 bases are TGTGCCAGCAGTCGGACAGGGGGTTTCGTAAGCTCCTATAATTCACCCCTCCACTTT.

CDR3 amino acids: CASTSGQGGETQYF. CDR3 nucleotides: TGCGCCAGCACCTCTGGACAGGGAGGAGAGACCCAGTACTTC. This sequence joins TRBV5-1 and TRBJ2-5; 8 nucleotides align to TRBD1. CDR3 length: 14 residues. CDR1 is SGHRS, CDR2 YFSETQ, per germline. Germline trimming cut 6 bases from V and 4 bases from J; bases unmatched to any gene: 8. The variable domain in full, with the rest retrieved from reference TRBV5-1 and TRBJ2-5, is KAGVTQTPRYLIKTRGQQVTLSCSPISGHRSVSWYQQTPGQGLQFLFEYFSETQRNKGNFPGRFSGRQFSNSRSEMNVSTLELGDSALYLCASTSGQGGETQYFGPGTRLLVL.

This chain connects TRBV6-5 to TRBJ1-4, with D possibly being TRBD1 (5 bases). CDR3 length equals 14 residues. The germline CDR1 and CDR2 sequences are MNHEY and SVGAGI. V was clipped by 5 bases and J by 2 bases, with 9 bases between them. The CDR3 region has the DNA TGTGCCAGCAGTCGGGGGTGGACTAATGAAAAACTGTTTTTT. It encodes CASSRGWTNEKLFF.

The chain is built from TRBV18 and TRBJ2-7; 9 nucleotides agree with TRBD1. The junction had 10 bases not matched to a gene; V was cut back by 0 bases and J by 1 base. The CDR3 contains 18 residues. Germline V gene lookup returns CDR1 KGHSH and CDR2 LQKENI. The DNA of the CDR3 is TGTGCCAGCTCACCACCCAGGACAGGGGACCCGTCGTCCTACGAGCAGTACTTC. As protein: CASSPPRTGDPSSYEQYF.

This clone was seen just once. The V call is TRBV12-3 or TRBV12-4, the J call TRBJ2-7; D is ambiguous. Trimming pared 6 bases from V and 3 bases from J, leaving 9 bases between. The CDR3 is made up of 12 amino acids. CDR3 in amino acids: CASRADRYEQYF. DNA for the CDR3: TGTGCCAGCAGAGCCGACCGCTACGAGCAGTACTTC.

With regard to this clone: The sample contains more than one DNA sequence encoding this CDR3. The chain recombines TRBV5-8 with TRBJ1-5; D gene ambiguous. With 1 base removed from V and 5 bases from J, the gap between germline ends came to 4 bases. This CDR3 has 12 residues. Germline CDR1 reads SGHTS; CDR2 reads YDEGEE. The CDR3 nucleotides are TGTGCCAGCAGCTTGAGAGATCAGCCCCAGCATTTT. Its protein product is CASSLRDQPQHF.